This section outlines one T cell receptor beta chain sequence together with its context. This clonotype was counted at least ten times. Its antigen remains unidentified. No base-level quality is on record; no much larger clone is a single base apart. Library generation was performed with RT-PCR. Sequencing used a NextSeq 550. TCRdb reanalyzed the raw reads on its own, using fastp at Q25 for trimming and MiXCR for clone calling, and kept in-frame beta chains. Rows are unified per CDR3 protein, each entry keeping the most common DNA and genes. Recorded for this sample are about 87,000 distinct CDR3 sequences; 5% of them occurred a single time. 2.5% to 3% of the sample comes from the top ten. V loses 3 bases, J loses 6 bases, and the germline ends lie 10 bases apart. Including cysteine and phenylalanine, the CDR3 has 13 amino acids. The entry retains the CDR3 DNA only, 39 bases that are in frame from base 1. CDR1 and CDR2 are drawn from the germline V gene: LGHNA, YNFKEQ.

This sample is drawn from a study of patients and donors after allogeneic stem cell transplantation (dated by TCRdb to the early 2020s). The sample taken for sequencing was blood, either unsorted or a sorted T cell fraction (not recorded which). This sequence was found in a human donor who was either an allogeneic HSCT recipient or a stem cell or donor lymphocyte infusion donor (not recorded which). It is not recorded whose cells these are; they may come from a transplant donor. The V and J genes are TRBV4-2 and TRBJ2-3; no D gene call is confident. The CDR3 protein: CASSHSTSDTQYF. At the DNA level, the sequence is TGTGCCAGCAGCCACTCAACTTCTGATACGCAGTATTTT.